This is a list of T cell receptor beta chains from one sample in a study of CD8 T cells in Susac syndrome. Each CDR3 protein is one row after TCRdb ran MiXCR on the immunoSEQ multiplex PCR reads. Here the sample spans under 300,000 distinct CDR3 sequences, 90% to 97% being singletons. Sequenced input: CD4+ T cells from PBMCs. These receptors came from a human donor with Susac syndrome. Each CDR3 is given with its conserved first and last residue. A D gene is named only where the DNA matches it firmly. Not every row has a clone size; where given, it reads once, few, many or a size class.

V gene: TRBV3-1; J gene: TRBJ2-5; D gene: .; clone size: .; CDR3 protein: CASSQDPQETQYF; CDR3 DNA: TGTGCCAGCAGCCAAGACCCCCAAGAGACCCAGTACTTC
V gene: TRBV10-3; J gene: TRBJ2-7; D gene: .; clone size: .; CDR3 protein: CAISESPGDYEQYF; CDR3 DNA: TGTGCCATCAGTGAGTCCCCAGGGGACTACGAGCAGTACTTC
V gene: TRBV12-3/TRBV12-4; J gene: TRBJ1-5; D gene: .; clone size: .; CDR3 protein: CASSPSEGQPQLF; CDR3 DNA: TGTGCCAGCAGTCCAAGTGAAGGGCAGCCCCAGCTTTTT
V gene: TRBV14; J gene: TRBJ1-1; D gene: .; clone size: .; CDR3 protein: CASSQRGRGMGMNTEAFF; CDR3 DNA: TGTGCCAGCAGCCAGAGAGGCAGGGGAATGGGCATGAACACTGAAGCTTTCTTT
V gene: TRBV30; J gene: TRBJ2-2; D gene: .; clone size: .; CDR3 protein: CAWARDSKGELFF; CDR3 DNA: TGTGCCTGGGCCCGGGATTCGAAAGGGGAGCTGTTTTTT
V gene: TRBV29-1; J gene: TRBJ1-4; D gene: .; clone size: .; CDR3 protein: CSVVGTANEKLFF; CDR3 DNA: TGCAGCGTTGTCGGTACAGCTAATGAAAAACTGTTTTTT
V gene: TRBV9; J gene: TRBJ2-2; D gene: .; clone size: .; CDR3 protein: CASTPGSVTGELFF; CDR3 DNA: TGTGCCAGCACTCCGGGCTCCGTCACCGGGGAGCTGTTTTTT
V gene: TRBV28; J gene: TRBJ2-5; D gene: .; clone size: .; CDR3 protein: CASSFSPQETQYF; CDR3 DNA: TGTGCCAGCAGTTTCTCCCCCCAAGAGACCCAGTACTTC
V gene: TRBV6-5; J gene: TRBJ2-7; D gene: .; clone size: .; CDR3 protein: CASSYSGSLYEQYF; CDR3 DNA: TGTGCCAGCAGTTACTCGGGCAGCCTGTACGAGCAGTACTTC
V gene: TRBV12-5; J gene: TRBJ2-7; D gene: TRBD1; clone size: .; CDR3 protein: CASGSTGTGDYEQYF; CDR3 DNA: TGTGCTAGTGGTTCCACCGGGACAGGAGACTACGAGCAGTACTTC
V gene: TRBV24-1; J gene: TRBJ1-2; D gene: .; clone size: once; CDR3 protein: CATSDTGKGGYTF; CDR3 DNA: TGTGCCACCAGTGATACAGGGAAGGGGGGCTACACCTTC